A selection of T cell receptor beta chains follows, all from one sample in a study of cytomegalovirus exposure and HLA in healthy donors. The data were produced by immunoSEQ multiplex PCR, yet TCRdb's version contains in-frame clones alone and is incomplete. The table lists fewer than 95,000 clones, about 95% of them singletons, with about 0.63% in the top ten. The specimen sequenced was PBMCs. The receptors come from a woman aged 18-29 years in good health and CMV-seronegative. Each CDR3 is given with its conserved first and last residue. The D gene is left open where the match is weak. Clone size is not always given. Where it is, it says once, few, many or a class for expanded clones.

TRBJ2-5 TRBV6-5 NA TRBD1 TGTGCCAGCAGTTACAGACCGCGGACAGGGAAAGAGACCCAGTACTTC CASSYRPRTGKETQYF
TRBJ1-1 TRBV6-5 NA TRBD1 TGTGCCAGCAGACTCGACAGGGTTGACACTGAAGCTTTCTTT CASRLDRVDTEAFF
TRBJ2-5 TRBV27 NA TRBD2 TGTGCCAGCAGTCCACAACGGACTAGCGGGGGGGCATTGAAAGAGACCCAGTACTTC CASSPQRTSGGALKETQYF
TRBJ1-2 TRBV5-6 NA NA TGTGCCAGCAACCCTACGGGGGTAATGGGTGGCTACACCTTC CASNPTGVMGGYTF
TRBJ1-1 TRBV5-6 NA NA TGTGCCAGCAGGCTGCGGTCCCCCCCAATGAACACTGAAGCTTTCTTT CASRLRSPPMNTEAFF
TRBJ2-3 TRBV11-2 NA TRBD1 TGTGCCAGCAGCCCTGGACAGGGGGCGGATACGCAGTATTTT CASSPGQGADTQYF
TRBJ1-3 TRBV11-2 once TRBD1 TGTGCCAGCAGCTTAAATACAGGGGTTTACACCATATATTTT CASSLNTGVYTIYF
TRBJ1-6 TRBV16 NA NA TGTGCCAGCAGCCAATCTCGGGGGGGCAGATCACCCCTCCACTTT CASSQSRGGRSPLHF
TRBJ1-2 TRBV29-1 NA NA TGCAGCGTAATAGTGAAGGACAGAGCTAACTATGGCTACACCTTC CSVIVKDRANYGYTF
TRBJ2-3 TRBV6-7 NA TRBD2 TGTGCCAGCAGTTACGGCCAATTAGGACTAGCGGGGGGGGGTAGCACAGATACGCAGTATTTT CASSYGQLGLAGGGSTDTQYF
TRBJ2-3 TRBV7-9 NA TRBD2 TGTGCCAGCAGCCCTCTAGCGGCAAACGACCTTAGCACAGATACGCAGTATTTT CASSPLAANDLSTDTQYF
TRBJ1-2 TRBV11-3 NA NA TGTGCCAGCAGCCCGAAGACAGGCGGGGGTCCAGGCTACACCTTC CASSPKTGGGPGYTF
TRBJ2-3 TRBV7-3 NA NA TGTGCCAGCAGCCCTATGGGTGGGAGTAGCCTAGGACCCCCAGATACGCAGTATTTT CASSPMGGSSLGPPDTQYF
TRBJ2-3 TRBV7-3 NA TRBD2 TGTGCCACCGGAGCGGGGGGAGTCACAGATACGCAGTATTTT CATGAGGVTDTQYF
TRBJ2-7 TRBV5-1 NA NA TGCGCCAGCAGCTTGGGTGGGAGTACCTACGAGCAGTACTTC CASSLGGSTYEQYF
TRBJ1-2 TRBV6-1 NA TRBD1 TGTGCCTCAAGCCAGGGTTTCAGGGGGGGCTACACCTTC CASSQGFRGGYTF
TRBJ2-7 TRBV5-6 NA NA TGTGCCAGCAGCTTGGGCCCCTTAGGGGATTACGAGCAGTACTTC CASSLGPLGDYEQYF
TRBJ1-2 TRBV30 NA NA TGTGCCTGGAGATTGATATGGACAGTGAATGGCTACACCTTC CAWRLIWTVNGYTF
TRBJ1-1 TRBV19 NA TRBD1 TGTGCCAGTAGTATATATGAGAGGGGGACAGTGAACACTGAAGCTTTCTTT CASSIYERGTVNTEAFF
TRBJ2-6 TRBV4-3 few TRBD2 TGCGCCAGCAGCCAAGAAATAGCGGGGGCTGGGGCCAACGTCCTGACTTTC CASSQEIAGAGANVLTF
TRBJ2-7 TRBV2 NA TRBD1 TGTGCCAGCAGCGATTCCTCAGGGGGCATCTACGAGCAGTACTTC CASSDSSGGIYEQYF
TRBJ1-6 TRBV7-6 NA NA TGTGCCAGCAGCTTAGCGCGGGTCGCGCTTAATTCACCCCTCCACTTT CASSLARVALNSPLHF
TRBJ1-5 TRBV21-1 NA NA TGTGCCAGCAGCACCTCGTGGGACATTTATCAGCCCCAGCATTTT CASSTSWDIYQPQHF
TRBJ2-5 TRBV7-2 NA TRBD2 TGTGCCAGCAGCTTAGCGTACGGGGGGGAGACCCAGTACTTC CASSLAYGGETQYF
TRBJ2-6 TRBV19 NA NA TGTGCCAGTAATAGGGGTTTTGGGGCCAACGTCCTGACTTTC CASNRGFGANVLTF
TRBJ1-5 TRBV19 few NA TGTGCCACCGTGGGAGGGGGGACCTATAGCAATCAGCCCCAGCATTTT CATVGGGTYSNQPQHF
TRBJ1-5 TRBV2 once NA TGTGCCAGCAGTGAAAACCAGCAGCCCCAGCATTTT CASSENQQPQHF
TRBJ1-6 TRBV30 few NA TGTGCCTGGAGTGGGCAGGCTGCACCCCTCCACTTT CAWSGQAAPLHF
TRBJ1-2 TRBV5-4 NA NA TGTGCCAGCAGCTACAAAAGGGGCGGTGGCTACACCTTC CASSYKRGGGYTF
TRBJ1-6 TRBV28 NA TRBD1 TGTGCCAGCAGCTCGCCCGGGACAGGCTCAAATTCACCCCTCCACTTT CASSSPGTGSNSPLHF
TRBJ1-6 TRBV6-5 once TRBD1 TGTGCCAGCAGGGGGGGACAGACTAATAATTCACCCCTCCACTTT CASRGGQTNNSPLHF